Listed below are T cell receptor beta chains from one sample, sequenced in a study of blood T cell repertoires in COVID-19. Generated by immunoSEQ multiplex PCR, the TCRdb table keeps only in-frame clones and is missing some. The sample lists about 180,000 clones, around 80% occurring once. The source material was PBMCs or T cells enriched from blood (not recorded which). The receptors were gathered from a man aged 50-60 years who had recovered from COVID-19. Each CDR3 is given with its conserved first and last residue. The D gene is left open where the match is weak. Size is stated for part of the rows, as once, few or many counts, or as a class when the clone is expanded.

>-|-|TRBV27|TRBJ1-4
CASTQRGTTNEKLFF
TGTGCCAGCACCCAAAGAGGCACAACTAATGAAAAACTGTTTTTT
>TRBD2|-|TRBV7-9|TRBJ2-7
CASSLRLGAGSYEQYF
TGTGCCAGCAGCCTGCGACTCGGAGCGGGGAGCTACGAGCAGTACTTC
>-|-|TRBV5-1|TRBJ2-6
CASSWTVGSGANVLTF
TGCGCCAGCAGCTGGACAGTGGGCTCTGGGGCCAACGTCCTGACTTTC
>-|few|TRBV30|TRBJ1-2
CAWSVNRVGGYTF
TGTGCCTGGAGTGTAAACAGGGTCGGAGGCTACACCTTC
>-|-|TRBV7-9|TRBJ1-2
CASSLATRVDGYTF
TGTGCCAGCAGCTTAGCTACCAGGGTTGATGGCTACACCTTC
>TRBD2|-|TRBV5-1|TRBJ2-1
CASSLVSGENYNEQFF
TGCGCCAGCAGCTTGGTTAGCGGGGAGAACTACAATGAGCAGTTCTTC
>-|once|TRBV6-5|TRBJ1-4
CASTPTRSNEKLFF
TGTGCCAGCACCCCTACACGGAGTAATGAAAAACTGTTTTTT
>TRBD2|-|TRBV6-5|TRBJ2-1
CASSSLAGGLLNEQFF
TGTGCCAGCAGTTCACTAGCGGGGGGGCTTCTAAATGAGCAGTTCTTC
>TRBD1|-|TRBV18|TRBJ1-1
CASSPPTQGAGGVAFF
TGTGCCAGCTCGCCGCCGACTCAGGGGGCCGGCGGGGTAGCTTTCTTT
>TRBD2|-|TRBV7-3|TRBJ2-3
CASSPSGLAGGLSDTQYF
TGTGCCAGCAGCCCTAGTGGACTAGCGGGGGGGCTGTCAGATACGCAGTATTTT
>TRBD1|-|TRBV7-9|TRBJ1-1
CASSVTGLTEAFF
TGTGCCAGCAGCGTGACAGGGTTAACTGAAGCTTTCTTT
>TRBD1|-|TRBV3-1/TRBV3-2|TRBJ1-2
CASSQGDRTGKANYGYTF
TGTGCCAGCAGCCAAGGGGATAGGACAGGGAAAGCTAACTATGGCTACACCTTC
>-|-|TRBV13|TRBJ1-2
CASSHGQSLIYGYTF
TGTGCCAGCAGCCATGGACAGTCCCTAATCTATGGCTACACCTTC
>TRBD2|-|TRBV10-1|TRBJ2-7
CASSDIRGGNYEQYF
TGCGCCAGCAGTGATATTCGCGGGGGAAACTACGAGCAGTACTTC
>-|-|TRBV6-5|TRBJ2-3
CASRVGQAGSDTQYF
TGTGCCAGCAGGGTAGGACAGGCGGGGTCAGATACGCAGTATTTT
>-|-|TRBV6-2/TRBV6-3|TRBJ1-3
CASSPTQGFPGNTIYF
TGTGCCAGCAGCCCTACCCAGGGATTTCCTGGAAACACCATATATTTT
>-|-|TRBV11-2|TRBJ1-6
CASSFPGANSPLHF
TGTGCCAGCAGCTTCCCAGGGGCCAATTCACCCCTCCACTTT
>-|few|TRBV2|TRBJ2-3
CASSEFLATDTQYF
TGTGCCAGCAGTGAATTTCTAGCGACAGATACGCAGTATTTT
>-|once|TRBV3-1/TRBV3-2|TRBJ1-2
CASSQAGGGGYTF
TGTGCCAGCAGCCAAGCGGGAGGTGGTGGCTACACCTTC
>-|-|TRBV19|TRBJ1-5
CASSKLQAYSNQPQHF
TGTGCCAGTAGTAAACTCCAGGCATATAGCAATCAGCCCCAGCATTTT
>TRBD2|few|TRBV10-3|TRBJ2-3
CAISESGGATDTQYF
TGTGCCATCAGTGAGTCCGGGGGGGCAACAGATACGCAGTATTTT
>-|-|TRBV18|TRBJ2-6
CASSPPNRVSGANVLTF
TGTGCCAGCTCACCACCGAACAGGGTCTCTGGGGCCAACGTCCTGACTTTC
>TRBD1|-|TRBV7-8|TRBJ2-4
CASSLMAGTGGGKAKNIQYF
TGTGCCAGCAGCTTAATGGCCGGGACAGGGGGCGGTAAGGCCAAAAACATTCAGTACTTC